This TCR beta chain emerged from a study of post-analysis software for immune sequencing data. Study results and limitations: By F measure, strong co-clustering occurred among samples prepared in the same batch. Controls showed lower frequencies than patients for five or six TRBV segments, and TRBV5-6, TRBV5-1 and TRBV20-1 were among these.

Libraries were made from TCR beta cDNA, and they carried unique molecular identifiers. TCRdb redid the calling of the PCR reads with MiXCR, one entry per CDR3 protein. The sample records approximately 730,000 distinct CDR3 sequences, roughly 50% being singletons. CDR3 length equals 14 residues. About this clonotype: As yet, its antigen is unknown.

The sample consisted of blood. The genes are TRBV12-3 or TRBV12-4 and TRBJ2-5, with a tentative D call TRBD1 (5 bases). Judging by the DNA end, TRBJ2-7 fits better; the J call may be wrong. The sequence was collected from a girl between 5 and 17 years old with multiple sclerosis. The CDR3 sequence: CASSLFTGTYEQYF. The DNA of the CDR3 is TGTGCCAGCAGTTTATTTACAGGAACCTACGAGCAGTACTTC.